The 14 T cell receptor beta chains listed next were all sequenced from one sample in a study of blood T cell repertoires in COVID-19. Clones were sequenced by immunoSEQ multiplex PCR, and TCRdb holds only the in-frame ones, with some missing. The sample shows approximately 180,000 clones, 70% to 90% of them seen only once. Input material: peripheral blood. All receptors derive from a man aged 55 to 70 with acute or convalescent COVID-19.

In this sample, this clone turned up once. The chain uses TRBV7-6 and TRBJ2-1, with 8 positions matching TRBD2. Germline loops: CDR1 SGHVS, CDR2 FNYEAQ. The CDR3 length is 15 residues. V lost 1 base to trimming and J lost 6 bases; unmatched junction nucleotides: 5. This chain's CDR3 is CASSLVREGFNEQFF. The CDR3 DNA follows: TGTGCCAGCAGCTTAGTCCGGGAGGGGTTCAATGAGCAGTTCTTC.

This clone was observed a few times. This rearrangement joins TRBV4-3 to TRBJ1-5; D ambiguous. This CDR3 spans 15 amino acids. Trimming took off 1 base at V and 1 base at J, with 8 bases between the two ends. From germline, CDR1 is LGHNA and CDR2 YSLEER. CDR3 residues: CASSQGLQSNQPQHF. CDR3 in DNA: TGCGCCAGCAGCCAAGGCCTTCAGAGCAATCAGCCCCAGCATTTT.

The chain recombines TRBV7-5 with TRBJ2-2; the table calls TRBD2, which could not be checked here. TRBV7-5 is termed a pseudogene. CDR3 size: 17 residues. CDR3 amino acids: CARSLRLAGAAAGELFF. CDR3 DNA: TGTGCCAGAAGCTTAAGACTAGCGGGAGCGGCGGCCGGGGAGCTGTTTTTT.

The rearrangement links TRBV7-9 to TRBJ1-2; D is ambiguous. The ends were cut back, 5 bases at V and 8 bases at J, with 24 bases in the middle. Germline V gene data show CDR1 as SEHNR and CDR2 as FQNEAQ (reference sequence). This CDR3 spans 16 amino acids. This CDR3 is CASSPSSRTLSGGYTF. The CDR3 DNA sequence: TGTGCCAGCAGCCCCTCCAGCAGGACTCTTAGTGGGGGCTACACCTTC.

The genes are TRBV10-3 and TRBJ1-3; tentatively, D is TRBD1 (6 bases). Germline V gene data show CDR1 as ENHRY and CDR2 as SYGVKD. Trimming left V 3 bases short and J 2 bases short, with 11 bases between. This CDR3 is built from 15 residues. The CDR3 region is CAISESPGAGNTIYF. The DNA for the CDR3 is TGTGCCATCAGTGAATCACCAGGGGCTGGAAACACCATATATTTT.

The genes are TRBV7-8 and TRBJ2-1; a weak D match, TRBD1 (5 bases). CDR1 is SGHVS and CDR2 is FQNEAQ in the germline V gene. CDR3 length: 15 amino acids. Trimming took off 1 base at V and 3 bases at J, with 10 bases between the two ends. For the CDR3, the DNA is TGTGCCAGCAGCTTAGGAGACAGTGGCTACAATGAGCAGTTCTTC. Protein: CASSLGDSGYNEQFF.

The chain has TRBV7-8 and TRBJ2-7, with 7 bases fitting TRBD2. Germline CDR1 and CDR2: SGHVS and FQNEAQ. Germline trimming cut 2 bases from V and 2 bases from J; bases unmatched to any gene: 6. This CDR3 comprises 15 residues. The CDR3 is CASSLRREGPYEQYF. Written as DNA, the CDR3 is TGTGCCAGCAGCTTAAGGAGGGAGGGCCCCTACGAGCAGTACTTC. The whole variable domain, filled in from reference TRBV7-8 and TRBJ2-7, reads GAGVSQSPRYKVAKRGQDVALRCDPISGHVSLFWYQQALGQGPEFLTYFQNEAQLDKSGLPSDRFFAERPEGSVSTLKIQRTQQEDSAVYLCASSLRREGPYEQYFGPGTRLTVT.

This sequence joins TRBV6-2 or TRBV6-3 and TRBJ1-6; D is undetermined. The CDR3 is 13 residues long. Trimming shortened V by 4 bases and J by 13 bases, and 14 bases separated the two germline ends. Germline-derived CDR1 and CDR2 are MNHEY and SVGEGT. The CDR3 here is CASSFVEDWPLHF. The CDR3 DNA sequence: TGTGCCAGCAGTTTCGTCGAAGACTGGCCCCTCCACTTT.

This clone has just one count. V and J are TRBV6-5 and TRBJ1-2; a weak D match, TRBD1 (5 bases). Deletions cut 6 bases from V and 0 bases from J, with 11 bases between. Germline CDR1 reads MNHEY; CDR2 reads SVGAGI. The CDR3 contains 14 residues. The CDR3 coding sequence is TGTGCCAGCAGCGGGCGGGGGGCTAACTATGGCTACACCTTC. Its translation is CASSGRGANYGYTF.

The gene calls are TRBV6-5 and TRBJ1-5, with 7 bases that match TRBD1. J was trimmed by 2 bases and V by 5 bases; bases with no gene match: 6. The CDR3 consists of 15 residues. CDR1 is MNHEY and CDR2 is SVGAGI in the germline V gene. The CDR3 region has the DNA TGTGCCAGCAGTCTACAGGGGACCGGCAATCAGCCCCAGCATTTT. It codes for CASSLQGTGNQPQHF.

The genes are TRBV25-1 and TRBJ1-2, with D uncertain. This CDR3 region has 14 residues. V dropped 7 bases and J dropped 1 base, with 13 bases sitting between them. Per germline, CDR1 MGHDK and CDR2 SYGVNS. CDR3 in amino acids: CASNKAGVNYGYTF. CDR3 bases: TGTGCCAGCAATAAAGCCGGAGTTAACTATGGCTACACCTTC.

The rearrangement uses TRBV3-1 (or the pseudogene TRBV3-2) and TRBJ1-5; 8 bases match TRBD1. The V segment lost 4 bases and the J segment 6 bases; nucleotides outside the gene matches: 5. The CDR3 extends over 14 amino acids. The V gene's germline CDR1 is LGHDT and CDR2 YNNKEL (reference sequence). The CDR3, as DNA: TGTGCCAGCAGCCCAGGGACAGGCGGTCAGCCCCAGCATTTT. Its translation: CASSPGTGGQPQHF.

This rearrangement joins TRBV29-1 to TRBJ2-1; 9 bases map to TRBD2. CDR3 size: 14 residues. Germline CDR1 reads SQVTM; CDR2 reads ANQGSEA. V trimming: 6 bases; J trimming: 6 bases; junction bases outside the gene matches: 9. The chain's CDR3 is CSVSAGGLSNEQFF. CDR3 nucleotides: TGCAGCGTCTCAGCGGGAGGCCTCTCCAATGAGCAGTTCTTC.

Concerning this clone itself: The junction departs from the called germline gene at one end, perhaps through a read error. This chain joins TRBV9 and TRBJ2-7, with 7 nucleotides matching TRBD1. The CDR3 extends over 17 amino acids. Germline lookup yields CDR1 SGDLS and CDR2 YYNGEE. DNA for the CDR3: TGTGCCAGCAGCCGGAGCTTCCTGATAGGGGGCTCCGACGAGCAGTACTTC. It codes for CASSRSFLIGGSDEQYF.